This TCR beta chain came from a study of cytomegalovirus exposure and HLA in healthy donors. The PCR contained 60 Vbeta and 13 Jbeta primers. As processed by the authors: The count from a later analysis was 65 million to 90 million unique TCR beta chains, about 9.9 million of them shared. Some clones are missing from TCRdb's copy, which holds only in-frame ones; the method was immunoSEQ multiplex PCR. V and J calls plus clone size are reproduced from that table; the DNA served to infer D and trimming. The sample carries fewer than 200,000 clones, around three quarters recorded once. V dropped 0 bases and J dropped 6 bases, with 15 bases sitting between them. The CDR3 contains 15 residues. The V gene's germline CDR1 is LGHNA and CDR2 YSLEER.

The V gene is TRBV4-3, the J gene TRBJ2-7; weak D call: TRBD2 (6 bases). The receptor was derived from a man between 35 and 55 years old in good health and CMV-seronegative. Sequences were obtained from PBMCs. CDR3 sequence: CASSQDILVGGEQYF. Here the CDR3 DNA reads TGCGCCAGCAGCCAAGATATACTAGTGGGAGGCGAGCAGTACTTC.